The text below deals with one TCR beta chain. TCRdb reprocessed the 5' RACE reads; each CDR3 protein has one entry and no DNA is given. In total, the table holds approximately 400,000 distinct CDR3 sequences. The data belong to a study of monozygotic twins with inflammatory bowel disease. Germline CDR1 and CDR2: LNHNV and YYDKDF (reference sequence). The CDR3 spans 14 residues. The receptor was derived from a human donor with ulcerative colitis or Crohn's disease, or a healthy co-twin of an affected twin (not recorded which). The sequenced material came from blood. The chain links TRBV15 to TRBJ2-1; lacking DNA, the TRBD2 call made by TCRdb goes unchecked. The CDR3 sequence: CATSNSGRASEQFF.